The 15 T cell receptor beta chains listed next were all sequenced from one sample in a study of T cell responses to AZD1222 COVID-19 vaccine. Profiling relied on immunoSEQ multiplex PCR, and the TCRdb table lists in-frame clones only, not all of them. Here the sample spans under 150,000 clones, approximately 88% being singletons. Sequenced material: peripheral blood, taken 28 days after the second AZD1222 dose. The receptors were gathered from an adult who received the AZD1222 COVID-19 vaccine.

The chain employs TRBV5-4 and TRBJ2-5, with 7 bases lining up with TRBD2. The CDR3 contains 15 residues. Trimming took 0 bases from V and 1 from J; bases not matched to a gene: 3. The V gene's germline CDR1 is SGHNT and CDR2 YYREEE (reference sequence). CDR3 residues: CASSLETGGQETQYF. The CDR3 region has the DNA TGTGCCAGCAGCTTGGAGACGGGGGGCCAAGAGACCCAGTACTTC.

V gene TRBV7-2 combines with J gene TRBJ1-5, with D perhaps TRBD1 (5 bases). V was trimmed by 5 bases and J by 3 bases, leaving 14 bases between them. The germline V gene has CDR1 SGHTA and CDR2 FQGNSA. This CDR3 has 15 residues. CDR3 loop: CASSHRGGYNQPQHF. The CDR3, as DNA: TGTGCCAGCAGCCACCGGGGGGGGTACAATCAGCCCCAGCATTTT.

The chain joins TRBV6-4 to TRBJ2-1; tentatively, D is TRBD1 or TRBD2 (7 bases each). Trimming removed 3 bases from V and 9 bases from J, with 15 bases in between. CDR3 length equals 14 residues. Looked up from germline, CDR1 is MRHNA and CDR2 is SNTAGT. In nucleotides, the CDR3 is TGTGCCAGCAGTGAAGGGACAGCGGGGCCTGAGCAGTTCTTC. Translated, it gives CASSEGTAGPEQFF.

The chain combines TRBV19 with TRBJ1-2; the D gene is possibly TRBD1 (5 bases). The CDR3 consists of 16 residues. The germline gives CDR1 LNHDA, CDR2 SQIVND (reference sequence). The V and J ends lost 2 bases and 4 bases respectively, with 17 bases between them. Written as DNA, the CDR3 is TGTGCCAGTAGTATAACCGGGACCGGGGGGAGCTATGGCTACACCTTC. Amino acid sequence: CASSITGTGGSYGYTF.

The rearrangement joins TRBV9 to TRBJ2-4; TRBD2 aligns across 9 bases. With V trimmed by 3 bases and J by 1 base, 5 bases remained unmatched. In germline, CDR1 is SGDLS, CDR2 YYNGEE. The CDR3 has 16 residues. Here the CDR3 DNA reads TGTGCCAGCAGCGGAGGAAGCGGGGGGGCCAAAAACATTCAGTACTTC. It codes for CASSGGSGGAKNIQYF.

The chain joins TRBV27 to TRBJ1-1, with 8 bases identical to TRBD1. Germline lookup yields CDR1 MNHEY and CDR2 SMNVEV (reference sequence). The V gene end was trimmed by 2 bases and the J gene end by 4 bases; junction bases not matched to a gene: 9. This CDR3 comprises 16 residues. The CDR3, as DNA: TGTGCCAGCAGTTTACTCGGACAGGGAGAATCCACTGAAGCTTTCTTT. Translated, it gives CASSLLGQGESTEAFF.

The chain employs TRBV2 and TRBJ2-6; TRBD1 might be the D (5 bases). The V end was cut by 2 bases, the J end by 0 bases, with 5 bases between. CDR1 is SNHLY, CDR2 FYNNEI, per germline. The CDR3 has 15 residues. CDR3 nucleotides: TGTGCCAGCAGTGAACAGGGCTCTGGGGCCAACGTCCTGACTTTC. Residues: CASSEQGSGANVLTF.

V is TRBV28 and J is TRBJ1-1; the match to TRBD1 covers 11 bases. V dropped 3 bases and J dropped 6; count of bases not matched to a gene: 0. This CDR3 contains 13 residues. CDR1 and CDR2 from the germline V gene are MDHEN and SYDVKM. Written as DNA, the CDR3 is TGTGCCAGCAGTTTGGGACAGGGGGCTGAAGCTTTCTTT. It is translated as CASSLGQGAEAFF.

This chain uses TRBV2 with TRBJ1-5, with D unclear. Germline V lookup: CDR1 SNHLY, CDR2 FYNNEI. The CDR3 has 13 amino acids. V shed 6 bases and J shed 0 bases, with 6 bases lying between them. The CDR3 DNA is TGTGCCAGCAGCGCCCTTAGCAATCAGCCCCAGCATTTT. Its protein product is CASSALSNQPQHF.

This chain links TRBV19 with TRBJ2-1; TRBD1 matches 7 bases. With V trimmed by 5 bases and J by 0 bases, 4 bases remained unmatched. This CDR3 spans 15 amino acids. Germline V lookup: CDR1 LNHDA, CDR2 SQIVND (reference sequence). The CDR3 loop is CASSPQGLSYNEQFF. The CDR3, as DNA: TGTGCCAGTAGTCCACAGGGGCTCTCCTACAATGAGCAGTTCTTC.

This clone showed up just once. The V gene is TRBV25-1, the J gene TRBJ1-2, with 7 nucleotides matching TRBD1. V shed 2 bases and J 1 base; nucleotides not matched to a gene: 1. The germline gives CDR1 MGHDK, CDR2 SYGVNS. The CDR3 is made up of 14 amino acids. For the CDR3, the DNA is TGTGCCAGCAGTGAAGGGGACAGTAACTATGGCTACACCTTC. Residues: CASSEGDSNYGYTF.

V gene TRBV5-3 combines with J gene TRBJ2-1; D is ambiguous. TRBV5-3 is identified as an open reading frame with a role that is uncertain. V gave up 1 base and J gave up 7 bases, with 18 bases separating them. This CDR3 contains 16 residues. CDR3 loop: CARSLSSARARNEQFF. Here the CDR3 DNA reads TGTGCCAGAAGCTTGTCATCGGCCCGGGCCAGGAATGAGCAGTTCTTC.

This sequence joins TRBV6-1 and TRBJ1-6, with TRBD1 identical over 7 bases. From germline, CDR1 is MNHNS and CDR2 SASEGT. CDR3 length: 15 amino acids. J lost 2 bases, V lost 5 bases, and 3 bases had no gene match. This chain's CDR3 is CASSSGQAYNSPLHF. DNA for the CDR3: TGTGCCAGCAGTTCAGGACAGGCCTATAATTCACCCCTCCACTTT.

Only a few counts were recorded for this clone. The rearrangement uses TRBV7-2 and TRBJ1-6; no clear D. Germline V gene data show CDR1 as SGHTA and CDR2 as FQGNSA. The CDR3 has 15 amino acids. V shed 5 bases and J shed 0 bases, with 8 bases lying between them. The CDR3 DNA follows: TGTGCCAGCAGCGGAACTAGCTCCTATAATTCACCCCTCCACTTT. As protein: CASSGTSSYNSPLHF.

The chain uses TRBV4-3 and TRBJ1-1; TRBD1 might be the D (5 bases). CDR3 length: 15 amino acids. Trimming took 4 bases from V and 0 from J, leaving 12 bases between them. Germline CDR1 LGHNA, CDR2 YSLEER. CDR3 loop: CASSRLDSLNTEAFF. The DNA for the CDR3 is TGCGCCAGCAGCCGACTAGACAGCTTGAACACTGAAGCTTTCTTT.